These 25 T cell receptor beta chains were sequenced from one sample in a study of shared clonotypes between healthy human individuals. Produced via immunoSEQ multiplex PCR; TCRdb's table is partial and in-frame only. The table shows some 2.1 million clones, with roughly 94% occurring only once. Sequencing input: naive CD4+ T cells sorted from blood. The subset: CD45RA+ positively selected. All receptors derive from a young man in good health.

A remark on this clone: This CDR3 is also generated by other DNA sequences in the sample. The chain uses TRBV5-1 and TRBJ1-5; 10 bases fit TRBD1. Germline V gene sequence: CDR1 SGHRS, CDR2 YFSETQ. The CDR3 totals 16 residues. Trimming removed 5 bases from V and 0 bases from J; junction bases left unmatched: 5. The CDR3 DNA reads TGCGCCAGCAGTCCCGGGACAGGGGATAGCAATCAGCCCCAGCATTTT. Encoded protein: CASSPGTGDSNQPQHF.

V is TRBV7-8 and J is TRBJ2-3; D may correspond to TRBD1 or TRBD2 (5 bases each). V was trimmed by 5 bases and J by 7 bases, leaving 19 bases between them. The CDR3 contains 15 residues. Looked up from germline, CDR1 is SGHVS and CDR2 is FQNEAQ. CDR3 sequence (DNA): TGTGCCAGCAGCGTAGTTGGGGGTAAAGAGAATACGCAGTATTTT. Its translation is CASSVVGGKENTQYF.

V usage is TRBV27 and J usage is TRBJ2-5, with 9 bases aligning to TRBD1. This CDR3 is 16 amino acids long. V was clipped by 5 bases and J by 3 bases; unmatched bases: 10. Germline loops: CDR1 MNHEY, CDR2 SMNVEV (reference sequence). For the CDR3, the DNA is TGTGCCAGCAGTCAGGGGACAGGGCTTGCTGAAGAGACCCAGTACTTC. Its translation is CASSQGTGLAEETQYF.

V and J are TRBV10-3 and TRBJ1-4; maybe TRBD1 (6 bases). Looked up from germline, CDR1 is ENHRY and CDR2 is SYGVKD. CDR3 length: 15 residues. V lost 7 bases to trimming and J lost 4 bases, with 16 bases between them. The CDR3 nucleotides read TGTGCCATCAACGAGCCGGACAGTATTAATGAAAAACTGTTTTTT. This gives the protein CAINEPDSINEKLFF.

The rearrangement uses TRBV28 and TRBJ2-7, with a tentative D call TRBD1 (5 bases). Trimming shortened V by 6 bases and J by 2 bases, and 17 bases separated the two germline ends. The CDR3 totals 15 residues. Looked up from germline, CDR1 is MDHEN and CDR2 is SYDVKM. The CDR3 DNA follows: TGTGCCAGCAGCCTAGACCCCCAGGACACCTACGAGCAGTACTTC. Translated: CASSLDPQDTYEQYF. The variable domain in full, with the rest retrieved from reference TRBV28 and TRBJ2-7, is DVKVTQSSRYLVKRTGEKVFLECVQDMDHENMFWYRQDPGLGLRLIYFSYDVKMKEKGDIPEGYSVSREKKERFSLILESASTNQTSMYLCASSLDPQDTYEQYFGPGTRLTVT.

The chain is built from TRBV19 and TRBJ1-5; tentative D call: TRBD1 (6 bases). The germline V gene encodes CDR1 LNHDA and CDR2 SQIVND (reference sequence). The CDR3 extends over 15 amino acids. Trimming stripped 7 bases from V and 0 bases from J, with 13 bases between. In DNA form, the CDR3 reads TGTGCCAGTAACACGGCAGGGGTTAGCAATCAGCCCCAGCATTTT. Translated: CASNTAGVSNQPQHF. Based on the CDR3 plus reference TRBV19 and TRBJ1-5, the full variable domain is DGGITQSPKYLFRKEGQNVTLSCEQNLNHDAMYWYRQDPGQGLRLIYYSQIVNDFQKGDIAEGYSVSREKKESFPLTVTSAQKNPTAFYLCASNTAGVSNQPQHFGDGTRLSIL.

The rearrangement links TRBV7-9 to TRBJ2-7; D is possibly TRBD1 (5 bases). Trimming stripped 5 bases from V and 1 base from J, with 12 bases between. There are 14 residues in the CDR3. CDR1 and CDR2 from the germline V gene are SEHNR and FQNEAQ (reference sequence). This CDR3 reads CASSAIQVSYEQYF. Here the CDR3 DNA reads TGTGCCAGCAGCGCCATACAGGTTTCCTACGAGCAGTACTTC.

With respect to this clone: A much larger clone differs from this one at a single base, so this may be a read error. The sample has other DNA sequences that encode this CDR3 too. The CDR3 sequence: CASSPGTSSYEQYF. CDR3 coding DNA: TGTGCCAGCTCACCAGGGACTAGCTCCTACGAGCAGTACTTC. The chain links TRBV18 to TRBJ2-7; 8 bases are shared with TRBD2. The V gene's germline CDR1 is KGHSH and CDR2 LQKENI. The CDR3 runs 14 residues. V lost 2 bases and J lost 0; bases outside the gene matches: 0.

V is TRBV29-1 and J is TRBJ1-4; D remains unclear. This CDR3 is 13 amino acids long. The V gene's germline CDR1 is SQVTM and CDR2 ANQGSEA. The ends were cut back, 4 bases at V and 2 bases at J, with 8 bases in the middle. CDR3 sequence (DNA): TGCAGCGTTGGTGGACGGACTAATGAAAAACTGTTTTTT. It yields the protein CSVGGRTNEKLFF.

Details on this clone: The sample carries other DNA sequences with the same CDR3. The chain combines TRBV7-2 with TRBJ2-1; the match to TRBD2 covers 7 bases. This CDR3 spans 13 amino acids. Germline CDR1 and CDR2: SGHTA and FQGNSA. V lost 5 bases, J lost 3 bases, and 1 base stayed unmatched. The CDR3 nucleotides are TGTGCCAGCAGCCCGGGAGGCTACAATGAGCAGTTCTTC. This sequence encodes CASSPGGYNEQFF.

CDR3 loop: CASSPMDRYNEKLFF. Written as DNA, the CDR3 is TGTGCCAGCAGCCCGATGGACAGATATAATGAAAAACTGTTTTTT. The chain has TRBV7-9 and TRBJ1-4; D may be TRBD1 (6 bases). CDR1 and CDR2 from the germline V gene are SEHNR and FQNEAQ (reference sequence). The CDR3 runs 15 residues. Trimming cost V 5 bases and J 4 bases, with 14 bases left between them.

CDR3 sequence (DNA): TGCGCCAGCAGCCCCCGGGACGGCAGCCGCGACCAGTACTTC. It yields the protein CASSPRDGSRDQYF. This chain uses TRBV5-1 with TRBJ2-5; D assignment may be TRBD1 or TRBD2 (5 bases each). V was clipped by 4 bases and J by 10 bases, with 20 bases between them. The CDR3 sequence is 14 residues long. CDR1 and CDR2 (germline): SGHRS, YFSETQ. Filled out from reference TRBV5-1 and TRBJ2-5, the complete variable domain reads KAGVTQTPRYLIKTRGQQVTLSCSPISGHRSVSWYQQTPGQGLQFLFEYFSETQRNKGNFPGRFSGRQFSNSRSEMNVSTLELGDSALYLCASSPRDGSRDQYFGPGTRLLVL.

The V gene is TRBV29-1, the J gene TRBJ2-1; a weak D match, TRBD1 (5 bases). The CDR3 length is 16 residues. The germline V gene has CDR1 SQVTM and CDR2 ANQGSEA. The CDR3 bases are TGCAGTTTATCCTCCTTCCAACAGGCTCTATACAATGAGCAGTTCTTC. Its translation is CSLSSFQQALYNEQFF.

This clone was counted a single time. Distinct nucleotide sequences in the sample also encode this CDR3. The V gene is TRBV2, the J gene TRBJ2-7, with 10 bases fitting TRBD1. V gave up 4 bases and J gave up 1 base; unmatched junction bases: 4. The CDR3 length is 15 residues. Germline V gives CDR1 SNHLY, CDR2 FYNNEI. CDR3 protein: CASSGDRGGSYEQYF. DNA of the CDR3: TGTGCCAGCAGTGGGGACAGGGGCGGATCCTACGAGCAGTACTTC. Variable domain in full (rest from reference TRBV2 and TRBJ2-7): EPEVTQTPSHQVTQMGQEVILRCVPISNHLYFYWYRQILGQKVEFLVSFYNNEISEKSEIFDDQFSVERPDGSNFTLKIRSTKLEDSAMYFCASSGDRGGSYEQYFGPGTRLTVT.

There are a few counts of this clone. In DNA form, the CDR3 reads TGCAGCGTTTCAGGGTTATCCTCCTATGGCTACACCTTC. Encoded protein: CSVSGLSSYGYTF. The V gene is TRBV29-1, the J gene TRBJ1-2; D possibly corresponds to TRBD1 (5 bases). Trimming cost V 5 bases and J 4 bases, with 14 bases left between them. In germline, CDR1 is SQVTM, CDR2 ANQGSEA. This CDR3 contains 13 residues.

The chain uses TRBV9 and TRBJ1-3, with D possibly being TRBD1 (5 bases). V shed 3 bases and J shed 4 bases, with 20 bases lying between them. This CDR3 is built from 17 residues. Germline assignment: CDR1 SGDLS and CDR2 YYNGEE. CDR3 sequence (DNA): TGTGCCAGCAGCGAAACCCTGCAGGGAACAGCGGGAAACACCATATATTTT. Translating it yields CASSETLQGTAGNTIYF. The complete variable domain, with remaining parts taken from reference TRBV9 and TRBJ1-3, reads DSGVTQTPKHLITATGQRVTLRCSPRSGDLSVYWYQQSLDQGLQFLIQYYNGEERAKGNILERFSAQQFPDLHSELNLSSLELGDSALYFCASSETLQGTAGNTIYFGEGSWLTVV.

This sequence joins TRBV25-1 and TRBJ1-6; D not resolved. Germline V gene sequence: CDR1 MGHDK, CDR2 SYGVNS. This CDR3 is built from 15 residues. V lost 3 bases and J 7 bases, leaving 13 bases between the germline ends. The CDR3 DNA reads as TGTGCCAGCAGTGAGCGGATTGGTATCAATTCACCCCTCCACTTT. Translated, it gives CASSERIGINSPLHF.

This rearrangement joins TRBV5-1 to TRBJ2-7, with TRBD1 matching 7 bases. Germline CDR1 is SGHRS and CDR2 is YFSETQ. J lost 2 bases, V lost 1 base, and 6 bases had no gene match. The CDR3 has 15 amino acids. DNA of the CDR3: TGCGCCAGCAGCTTGACAGGGGCACTACCCTACGAGCAGTACTTC. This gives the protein CASSLTGALPYEQYF.

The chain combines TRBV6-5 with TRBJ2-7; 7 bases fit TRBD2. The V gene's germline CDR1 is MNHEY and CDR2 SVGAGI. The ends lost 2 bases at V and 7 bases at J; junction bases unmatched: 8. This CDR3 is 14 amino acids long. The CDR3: CASSYSLAGEEQYF. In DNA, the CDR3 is TGTGCCAGCAGTTACAGTTTGGCGGGAGAGGAGCAGTACTTC.

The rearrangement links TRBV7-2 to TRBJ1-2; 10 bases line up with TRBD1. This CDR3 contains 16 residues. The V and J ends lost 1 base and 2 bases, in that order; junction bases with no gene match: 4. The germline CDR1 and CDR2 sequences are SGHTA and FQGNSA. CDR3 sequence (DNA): TGTGCCAGCAGCTTAGGTGGGGGACAGGGGAACTATGGCTACACCTTC. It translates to CASSLGGGQGNYGYTF.

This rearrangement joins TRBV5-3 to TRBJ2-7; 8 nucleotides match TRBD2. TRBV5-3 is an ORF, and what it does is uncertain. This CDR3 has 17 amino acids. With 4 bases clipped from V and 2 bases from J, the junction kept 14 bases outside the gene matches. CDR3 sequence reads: CARSPRGRLAIPYEQYF. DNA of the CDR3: TGTGCCAGAAGCCCCCGGGGGAGACTAGCGATACCCTACGAGCAGTACTTC.

CDR3 region: CASSNRYEQYF. Written as DNA, the CDR3 is TGCGCCAGCAGCAACCGCTACGAGCAGTACTTC. V usage is TRBV4-1 and J usage is TRBJ2-7; D uncertain. Germline V CDR1 and CDR2: MGHRA, YSYEKL. V was pared by 5 bases and J by 3 bases, with 5 bases between. This CDR3 is 11 amino acids long.

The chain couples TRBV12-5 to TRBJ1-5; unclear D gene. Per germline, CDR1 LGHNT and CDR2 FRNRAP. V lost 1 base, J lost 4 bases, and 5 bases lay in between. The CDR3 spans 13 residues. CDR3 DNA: TGTGCTAGTGGTTTGGGGCTTAATCAGCCCCAGCATTTT. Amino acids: CASGLGLNQPQHF.

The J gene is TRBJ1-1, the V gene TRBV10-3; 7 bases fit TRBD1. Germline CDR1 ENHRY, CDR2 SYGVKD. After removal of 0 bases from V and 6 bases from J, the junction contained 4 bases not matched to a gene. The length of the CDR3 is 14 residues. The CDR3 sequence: CAISESEGASEAFF. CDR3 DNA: TGTGCCATCAGTGAGTCAGAGGGGGCCTCTGAAGCTTTCTTT.

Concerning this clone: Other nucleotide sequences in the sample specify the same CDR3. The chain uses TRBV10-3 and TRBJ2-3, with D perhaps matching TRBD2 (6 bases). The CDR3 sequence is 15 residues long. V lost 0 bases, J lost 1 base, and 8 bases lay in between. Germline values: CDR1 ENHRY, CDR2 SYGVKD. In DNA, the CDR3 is TGTGCCATCAGTGAGTCGACGGGGGGCACAGATACGCAGTATTTT. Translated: CAISESTGGTDTQYF.